Shown below are 3 T cell receptor beta chains from a single sample sequenced in a study of cytomegalovirus exposure and HLA in healthy donors. Clones were read by immunoSEQ multiplex PCR, and TCRdb kept only the in-frame ones, dropping some. The sample shows about 110,000 clones, about 88% of them seen only once. The sample was PBMCs. The receptors shown here come from a woman aged 18-29 years in good health and CMV-seropositive.

This chain joins TRBV7-9 and TRBJ2-6; D possibly corresponds to TRBD2 (5 bases). CDR3 length: 15 residues. CDR1 and CDR2 (germline): SEHNR, FQNEAQ (reference sequence). Trimming took 5 bases from V and 3 from J, leaving 11 bases between them. The CDR3 DNA follows: TGTGCCAGCAGCCCCTTCGGGGTTGGGGCCAACGTCCTGACTTTC. Translation: CASSPFGVGANVLTF.

The chain joins TRBV4-1 to TRBJ2-1, with 13 bases aligning to TRBD2. The germline V gene has CDR1 MGHRA and CDR2 YSYEKL. The ends lost 6 bases at V and 9 bases at J; junction bases unmatched: 8. CDR3 length: 15 amino acids. Written as DNA, the CDR3 is TGCGCCAGCAGTCTCGGACTAGCGGGGGAGCGTGAGCAGTTCTTC. Its translation is CASSLGLAGEREQFF.

The V gene is TRBV11-2, the J gene TRBJ1-5, with 8 bases that match TRBD1. The germline CDR1 and CDR2 sequences are SGHAT and FQNNGV. The CDR3 loop spans 14 amino acids. Unmatched junction bases numbered 6, after V lost 4 bases and J lost 7 bases. In DNA, the CDR3 is TGTGCCAGCAGCTCAGGACAGGGAAACCAGCCCCAGCATTTT. Translation gives CASSSGQGNQPQHF.